This entry lists 5 T cell receptor beta chains sequenced from one sample in a study of blood T cell repertoires in COVID-19. Here immunoSEQ multiplex PCR was the method, and the copy in TCRdb shows in-frame clones only, minus some. Of approximately 53,000 clones listed, more than 80% are singletons. The sample consisted of peripheral blood. The receptors originated from a human donor in a cohort sampled during active COVID-19.

This clone was observed once. The chain combines TRBV5-8 with TRBJ2-1; 9 positions agree with TRBD2. This CDR3 has 18 amino acids. V lost 2 bases and J lost 0; bases outside the gene matches: 9. CDR1 SGHTS and CDR2 YDEGEE come from the germline V gene. The CDR3 region has the DNA TGTGCCAGCAGCTTCGCCCGACTAGCGGCTAGCTCCTACAATGAGCAGTTCTTC. Encoded protein: CASSFARLAASSYNEQFF.

The genes are TRBV7-6 and TRBJ1-1; a possible D gene is TRBD1 (5 bases). Trimming took off 0 bases at V and 0 bases at J, with 11 bases between the two ends. The CDR3 extends over 16 amino acids. Germline lookup yields CDR1 SGHVS and CDR2 FNYEAQ. The CDR3 DNA reads as TGTGCCAGCAGCTTAGCGTGGGGGGGGATGAACACTGAAGCTTTCTTT. Translated: CASSLAWGGMNTEAFF. Looking up the rest from reference TRBV7-6 and TRBJ1-1 gives the full variable domain: GAGVSQSPRYKVTKRGQDVALRCDPISGHVSLYWYRQALGQGPEFLTYFNYEAQQDKSGLPNDRFSAERPEGSISTLTIQRTEQRDSAMYRCASSLAWGGMNTEAFFGQGTRLTVV.

V gene TRBV10-2 combines with J gene TRBJ1-2; D unresolved. Germline values: CDR1 WSHSY, CDR2 SAAADI. V was shortened by 3 bases and J by 4 bases, with 9 bases between the two germline ends. The CDR3 extends over 13 amino acids. CDR3 residues: CASSDEGVYGYTF. Here the CDR3 DNA reads TGCGCCAGCAGTGACGAGGGTGTCTATGGCTACACCTTC.

This sequence joins TRBV27 and TRBJ1-4; 9 positions agree with TRBD1. Germline loops: CDR1 MNHEY, CDR2 SMNVEV (reference sequence). The CDR3 covers 19 residues. Germline trimming cut 8 bases from V and 4 bases from J; bases unmatched to any gene: 20. The CDR3 is CASDQTGGIIPSINEKLFF. The CDR3 nucleotides read TGTGCCAGCGACCAGACAGGGGGGATAATTCCCTCAATTAATGAAAAACTGTTTTTT.

This clone has just one count. The chain links TRBV5-4 to TRBJ2-3; 10 bases align to TRBD2. CDR3 length: 15 amino acids. Looked up from germline, CDR1 is SGHNT and CDR2 is YYREEE (reference sequence). J was trimmed by 2 bases and V by 2 bases; bases with no gene match: 2. The CDR3: CASSFGTSVTDTQYF. DNA of the CDR3: TGTGCCAGCAGCTTCGGGACTAGCGTCACAGATACGCAGTATTTT.